The 12 T cell receptor beta chains in this list originate from one sample, sequenced in a study of blood T cell repertoires in COVID-19. TCRdb keeps only in-frame clones here, not all; method: immunoSEQ multiplex PCR. The sample holds over 150,000 clones, around 83% seen once. Material: peripheral blood. These TCRs come from a man aged 40-55 years with acute or convalescent COVID-19.

The table lists this clone with a count of one. In DNA form, the CDR3 reads TGCGCCAGCAGTTATTTTACAGGGGGCAGTGGGGAGACCCAGTACTTC. This sequence encodes CASSYFTGGSGETQYF. The chain employs TRBV5-1 and TRBJ2-5; TRBD1 matches 9 bases. The CDR3 extends over 16 amino acids. The germline CDR1 and CDR2 sequences are SGHRS and YFSETQ. J gave up 5 bases and V 5 bases, and 13 bases lay outside the gene matches.

This CDR3 is CAGGGYNEQFF. The CDR3, as DNA: TGTGCCGGTGGAGGCTACAATGAGCAGTTCTTC. The rearrangement joins TRBV19 to TRBJ2-1, with D possibly matching TRBD2 (5 bases). Trimming took off 11 bases at V and 3 bases at J, with 8 bases between the two ends. This CDR3 region has 11 residues. CDR1 is LNHDA and CDR2 is SQIVND in the germline V gene (reference sequence).

In nucleotides, the CDR3 is TGTGCCAGCAATTTAGACGGGACTGGAAACACCATATATTTT. Protein sequence: CASNLDGTGNTIYF. The chain links TRBV6-5 to TRBJ1-3; D is ambiguous. V gave up 7 bases and J gave up 2 bases, with 12 bases separating them. Germline assignment: CDR1 MNHEY and CDR2 SVGAGI. This CDR3 contains 14 residues.

This chain joins TRBV25-1 and TRBJ1-5; no clear D gene. In germline, CDR1 is MGHDK, CDR2 SYGVNS. V lost 4 bases and J lost 5, with 9 bases in between. The CDR3 runs to 13 residues. The CDR3 bases are TGTGCCAGCAGTGGGCATGCCGATCAGCCCCAGCATTTT. Translating it yields CASSGHADQPQHF.

The CDR3: CASSLSRDRYEQYF. CDR3 nucleotides: TGTGCCAGCAGTTTGTCCCGGGACAGATACGAGCAGTACTTC. The chain uses TRBV28 and TRBJ2-7, with 7 bases identical to TRBD1. Germline V CDR1 and CDR2: MDHEN, SYDVKM. V dropped 3 bases and J dropped 4; count of bases not matched to a gene: 6. The CDR3 totals 14 residues.

The chain links TRBV7-9 to TRBJ2-7, with unresolved D. V was pared by 4 bases and J by 1 base, with 11 bases between. Looked up from germline, CDR1 is SEHNR and CDR2 is FQNEAQ (reference sequence). CDR3 length: 14 amino acids. The CDR3 spells CASSSNLVSYEQYF. CDR3 sequence (DNA): TGTGCCAGCAGCTCTAATCTGGTATCCTACGAGCAGTACTTC.

CDR3 nucleotide sequence: TGTGCCTGGACTTTGCGGGGGGGCCTAGAGACCCAGTACTTC. Residues: CAWTLRGGLETQYF. The chain uses TRBV30 and TRBJ2-5; 9 bases map to TRBD2. Trimming took 4 bases from V and 4 from J; bases not matched to a gene: 7. The CDR3 runs 14 residues. Germline CDR1 and CDR2: GTSNPN and SVGIG (reference sequence).

The genes are TRBV6-6 and TRBJ1-1, with D hard to call. This CDR3 has 14 amino acids. V was cut by 8 bases and J by 0 bases, with 13 bases left in between. CDR1 MNHNY and CDR2 SVGAGI come from the germline V gene (reference sequence). In DNA form, the CDR3 reads TGTGCCAGCGGTGGCTGGGAGTTGAACACTGAAGCTTTCTTT. This translates into CASGGWELNTEAFF.

This chain joins TRBV28 and TRBJ1-1; 8 bases map to TRBD1. Germline lookup yields CDR1 MDHEN and CDR2 SYDVKM. The CDR3 length is 17 residues. V trimming: 5 bases; J trimming: 3 bases; junction bases outside the gene matches: 14. CDR3 region: CASSHATGGDEDTEAFF. CDR3 nucleotides: TGTGCCAGCAGTCACGCTACAGGGGGGGATGAGGACACTGAAGCTTTCTTT.

CDR3 loop: CAWSIGGTNNEQFF. CDR3 DNA: TGTGCCTGGAGTATCGGGGGGACTAACAATGAGCAGTTCTTC. The rearrangement links TRBV30 to TRBJ2-1; 7 nucleotides align to TRBD2. CDR3 length: 14 amino acids. Germline lookup yields CDR1 GTSNPN and CDR2 SVGIG (reference sequence). After removal of 2 bases from V and 5 bases from J, the junction contained 6 bases not matched to a gene.

The count of this clone is one. The chain has TRBV27 and TRBJ1-6; D ambiguous. CDR3 length: 12 residues. The germline gives CDR1 MNHEY, CDR2 SMNVEV (reference sequence). The V and J ends lost 9 bases and 14 bases respectively, with 17 bases between them. The CDR3 is CARCWRTVSLHF. CDR3 nucleotides: TGTGCCAGATGCTGGCGGACTGTGTCCCTCCACTTT.

CDR3 nucleotide sequence: TGTGCCAGCAGAGGACAGGGAAAGGGCCCTCTCCACTTT. This encodes CASRGQGKGPLHF. The rearrangement links TRBV6-5 to TRBJ1-6, with 8 bases identical to TRBD1. The CDR3 has 13 residues. Germline trimming cut 6 bases from V and 16 bases from J; bases unmatched to any gene: 11. Germline CDR1 MNHEY, CDR2 SVGAGI.